This T cell receptor (beta chain) was sequenced in a study of control samples from healthy donors and cancer patients. The CDR3 is 13 residues long. V was cut by 5 bases and J by 7 bases, with 11 bases left in between. In germline, CDR1 is MNHNY, CDR2 SVGAGI (reference sequence). Some clones are missing from TCRdb's copy, which holds only in-frame ones; the method was immunoSEQ multiplex PCR. The sample holds about 54,000 clones, around 97% seen once. The sequenced sample was blood. The clonotype comes from a woman under 40 in good health. J is TRBJ1-4 and V is TRBV6-6; no reliable D call. This CDR3 is CASSTKAGEKLFF. As DNA, the CDR3 is TGTGCCAGCAGTACCAAAGCGGGTGAAAAACTGTTTTTT.